These T cell receptor beta chains were read from a single sample in a study of T cell repertoires in cytomegalovirus infection. TCRdb re-called the reads with MiXCR, one entry per CDR3 protein. This sample yields 630,000 or so distinct CDR3 sequences, of which less than 25% are seen a single time; around 8% belongs to the top ten. Sequenced input: CD8+ T cells from PBMCs. These receptors all stem from a human donor in good health (CMV status not recorded). Some clones in this sample may be carry-over from other donors' samples. The CDR3 runs from the conserved cysteine through the conserved F or W. The order of the fields is V gene, J gene, clone size, D gene, CDR3 protein, CDR3 DNA. The D gene is left open where the match is weak. A row's size may be missing; if present it is once, few, many or a size class.

v_call: TRBV19
j_call: TRBJ2-1
clone_size: many
d_call: NA
cdr3_aa: CASTPEGASPPDEQFF
cdr3_nt: TGTGCCAGTACCCCGGAGGGGGCGTCCCCTCCCGATGAGCAGTTCTTC

v_call: TRBV28
j_call: TRBJ1-5
clone_size: NA
d_call: NA
cdr3_aa: CASRNGADEGQPQHF
cdr3_nt: TGTGCCAGCAGAAACGGTGCAGACGAGGGTCAGCCCCAGCATTTT

v_call: TRBV27
j_call: TRBJ1-1
clone_size: NA
d_call: NA
cdr3_aa: CASHLSPNTEAFF
cdr3_nt: TGTGCCAGCCATCTAAGCCCGAACACTGAAGCTTTCTTT

v_call: TRBV6-2/TRBV6-3
j_call: TRBJ1-6
clone_size: NA
d_call: TRBD1
cdr3_aa: CASSSTGGSYNSPLHF
cdr3_nt: TGTGCCAGCAGTTCGACAGGGGGCTCCTATAATTCACCCCTCCACTTT

v_call: TRBV12-3/TRBV12-4
j_call: TRBJ1-5
clone_size: once
d_call: NA
cdr3_aa: CVSSSGPIDSNQPQHF
cdr3_nt: TGTGTCAGCAGTTCCGGGCCGATCGATAGCAATCAGCCCCAGCATTTT

v_call: TRBV7-9
j_call: TRBJ1-5
clone_size: NA
d_call: NA
cdr3_aa: CASSPALGRDQPQHF
cdr3_nt: TGTGCCAGCAGCCCGGCCTTGGGGCGGGATCAGCCCCAGCATTTT

v_call: TRBV6-2/TRBV6-3
j_call: TRBJ2-3
clone_size: few
d_call: TRBD2
cdr3_aa: CASSYEAGNTDTQYF
cdr3_nt: TGTGCCAGCAGTTACGAAGCGGGGAACACAGATACGCAGTATTTT

v_call: TRBV19
j_call: TRBJ2-7
clone_size: NA
d_call: TRBD1
cdr3_aa: CASSIIVGTGANEQYF
cdr3_nt: TGTGCCAGTAGTATCATCGTCGGGACAGGGGCAAACGAGCAGTACTTC

v_call: TRBV28
j_call: TRBJ2-2
clone_size: NA
d_call: NA
cdr3_aa: CASSWDVLNTGELFF
cdr3_nt: TGTGCCAGCAGTTGGGACGTCCTGAACACCGGGGAGCTGTTTTTT

v_call: TRBV7-9
j_call: TRBJ2-1
clone_size: NA
d_call: TRBD2
cdr3_aa: CASSFGGTSPHNEQFF
cdr3_nt: TGTGCCAGCAGCTTTGGTGGGACTAGCCCCCACAATGAGCAGTTCTTC

v_call: TRBV4-1
j_call: TRBJ1-4
clone_size: many
d_call: NA
cdr3_aa: CASSYLTSGGEKLFF
cdr3_nt: TGCGCCAGCAGCTACCTCACCTCCGGAGGGGAAAAACTGTTTTTT

v_call: TRBV7-9
j_call: TRBJ2-7
clone_size: many
d_call: NA
cdr3_aa: CASSLANRPEYEQYF
cdr3_nt: TGTGCCAGCAGCTTAGCCAACCGGCCCGAGTACGAGCAGTACTTC

v_call: TRBV14
j_call: TRBJ2-5
clone_size: few
d_call: TRBD2
cdr3_aa: CASSHPGGGRETQYF
cdr3_nt: TGTGCCAGCAGCCATCCCGGCGGGGGGCGGGAGACCCAGTACTTC

v_call: TRBV28
j_call: TRBJ2-1
clone_size: many
d_call: NA
cdr3_aa: CASSLHPGTVYNEQFF
cdr3_nt: TGTGCCAGCAGTTTACATCCCGGGACGGTTTACAATGAGCAGTTCTTC

v_call: TRBV7-9
j_call: TRBJ1-2
clone_size: few
d_call: NA
cdr3_aa: CASSPYRGNGYTF
cdr3_nt: TGTGCCAGCAGCCCCTATCGAGGGAATGGCTACACCTTC

v_call: TRBV7-9
j_call: TRBJ2-2
clone_size: NA
d_call: TRBD2
cdr3_aa: CASSFSGVANTGELFF
cdr3_nt: TGTGCCAGCAGCTTTAGCGGGGTTGCGAACACCGGGGAGCTGTTTTTT

v_call: TRBV14
j_call: TRBJ1-2
clone_size: NA
d_call: NA
cdr3_aa: CASSPGANRRGYTF
cdr3_nt: TGTGCCAGCAGCCCCGGGGCTAATAGGCGCGGCTACACCTTC

v_call: TRBV12-3/TRBV12-4
j_call: TRBJ1-2
clone_size: NA
d_call: NA
cdr3_aa: CASSNWGGNYGYTF
cdr3_nt: TGTGCCAGTAGTAATTGGGGGGGCAACTATGGCTACACCTTC

v_call: TRBV20-1
j_call: TRBJ1-2
clone_size: few
d_call: NA
cdr3_aa: CSARRDENYGYTF
cdr3_nt: TGCAGTGCTAGAAGGGACGAGAACTATGGCTACACCTTC

v_call: TRBV29-1
j_call: TRBJ2-2
clone_size: NA
d_call: NA
cdr3_aa: CSVVGPGENTGELFF
cdr3_nt: TGCAGCGTTGTAGGCCCAGGGGAGAACACCGGGGAGCTGTTTTTT

v_call: TRBV20-1
j_call: TRBJ2-2
clone_size: few
d_call: NA
cdr3_aa: CSAWFRETGELFF
cdr3_nt: TGCAGTGCGTGGTTCAGGGAAACCGGGGAGCTGTTTTTT

v_call: TRBV12-3/TRBV12-4
j_call: TRBJ2-3
clone_size: NA
d_call: NA
cdr3_aa: CASSLRGGASTDTQYF
cdr3_nt: TGTGCCAGCAGTTTAAGGGGGGGGGCTAGCACAGATACGCAGTATTTT

v_call: TRBV28
j_call: TRBJ2-1
clone_size: NA
d_call: NA
cdr3_aa: CASSFPRVPYNEQFF
cdr3_nt: TGTGCCAGCAGTTTTCCCAGGGTCCCCTACAATGAGCAGTTCTTC

v_call: TRBV19
j_call: TRBJ2-1
clone_size: NA
d_call: NA
cdr3_aa: CVSSIGFGNSYNEQFF
cdr3_nt: TGTGTAAGTAGTATAGGTTTCGGGAACTCCTACAATGAGCAGTTCTTC